The subject of this entry is one T cell receptor (beta chain). Its cognate antigen is unknown. The entry originates in a study of cytomegalovirus exposure and HLA in healthy donors. Overall study findings and caveats: In a later analysis, productive TCRs from donors in an Asian-associated ancestry cluster reportedly carried fewer N-insertions than the cohort mean.

Germline lookup yields CDR1 GTSNPN and CDR2 SVGIG (reference sequence). This CDR3 is 14 amino acids long. Trimming stripped 0 bases from V and 8 bases from J, with 11 bases between. The PCR made use of 60 Vbeta and 13 Jbeta primers. Method: immunoSEQ multiplex PCR; TCRdb's copy keeps in-frame clones and lacks some. This table has fewer than 80,000 clones, about 81% appearing once. The genes are TRBV30 and TRBJ1-6; D is uncertain. The clonotype comes from a woman in her 30s in good health and CMV-seronegative. Sequencing was done on a sample of PBMCs. The DNA of the CDR3 is TGTGCCTGGAGTGTCAACTACCGGGATTCACCCCTCCACTTT. Translation gives CAWSVNYRDSPLHF. The complete variable domain, with remaining parts taken from reference TRBV30 and TRBJ1-6, reads SQTIHQWPATLVQPVGSPLSLECTVEGTSNPNLYWYRQAAGRGLQLLFYSVGIGQISSEVPQNLSASRPQDRQFILSSKKLLLSDSGFYLCAWSVNYRDSPLHFGNGTRLTVT.